This T cell receptor beta chain was captured in a study of brain T cells in children with intractable seizures. Concerning this clone itself: What it binds is not known.

TCRdb's table, derived via immunoSEQ multiplex PCR, lists solely in-frame clones and lacks some. This sample yields about 340,000 clones, of which over 90% are seen a single time; 5.5% to 6% belongs to the top ten. CDR3 length: 14 residues. Germline values: CDR1 LNHDA, CDR2 SQIVND (reference sequence). V lost 2 bases and J 6 bases, leaving 13 bases between the germline ends. Study conclusions and caveats: Viral specificity was inferred only from CDR3 similarity; HCMV serostatus was unknown. Pre-surgery blood may have been undersampled, hiding some clones.

Time point: blood from clinic visit 5 months post-surgery; TSC patient then seizure free. Before surgery, patients took at least one anti-epileptic drug. The specimen comprised peripheral blood, sampled approximately 5 months after surgery. The sequence was obtained from a boy in the first two years of life with tuberous sclerosis and intractable seizures. The rearrangement joins TRBV19 to TRBJ1-1; D is undetermined. CDR3 in DNA: TGTGCCAGTAGTATATTGGGAACAGTCCCTGAAGCTTTCTTT. This gives the protein CASSILGTVPEAFF.